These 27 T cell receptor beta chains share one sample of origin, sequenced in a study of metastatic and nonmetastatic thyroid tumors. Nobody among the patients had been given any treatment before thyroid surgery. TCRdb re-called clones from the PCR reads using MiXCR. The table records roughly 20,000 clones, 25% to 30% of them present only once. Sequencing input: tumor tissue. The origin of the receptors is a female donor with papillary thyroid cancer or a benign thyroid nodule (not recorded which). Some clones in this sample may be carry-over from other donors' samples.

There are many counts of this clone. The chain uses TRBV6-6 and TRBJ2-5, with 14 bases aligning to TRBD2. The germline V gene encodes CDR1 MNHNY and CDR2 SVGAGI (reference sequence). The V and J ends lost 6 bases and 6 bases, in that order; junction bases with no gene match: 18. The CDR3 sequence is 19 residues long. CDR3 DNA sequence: TGTGCCAGCAGCCTGACAGGGTTGACTAGCGGGAGGGCCTTCAAGACCCAGTACTTC. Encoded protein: CASSLTGLTSGRAFKTQYF.

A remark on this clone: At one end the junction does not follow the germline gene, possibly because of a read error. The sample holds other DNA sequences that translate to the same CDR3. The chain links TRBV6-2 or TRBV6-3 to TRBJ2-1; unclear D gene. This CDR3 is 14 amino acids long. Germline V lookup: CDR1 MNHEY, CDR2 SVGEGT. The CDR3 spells CASRNLNSYNEQFF. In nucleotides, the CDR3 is TGTGCTAGCAGGAACCTTAACTCCTATAATGAGCAGTTCTTC.

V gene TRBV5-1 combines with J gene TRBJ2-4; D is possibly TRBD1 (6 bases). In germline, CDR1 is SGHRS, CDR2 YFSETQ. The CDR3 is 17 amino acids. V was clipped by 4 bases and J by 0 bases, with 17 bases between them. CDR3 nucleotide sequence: TGCGCCAGCAGCCCCTTTGGGGACACACTAGCCAAAAACATTCAGTACTTC. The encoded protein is CASSPFGDTLAKNIQYF. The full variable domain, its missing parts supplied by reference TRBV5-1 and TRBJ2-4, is KAGVTQTPRYLIKTRGQQVTLSCSPISGHRSVSWYQQTPGQGLQFLFEYFSETQRNKGNFPGRFSGRQFSNSRSEMNVSTLELGDSALYLCASSPFGDTLAKNIQYFGAGTRLSVL.

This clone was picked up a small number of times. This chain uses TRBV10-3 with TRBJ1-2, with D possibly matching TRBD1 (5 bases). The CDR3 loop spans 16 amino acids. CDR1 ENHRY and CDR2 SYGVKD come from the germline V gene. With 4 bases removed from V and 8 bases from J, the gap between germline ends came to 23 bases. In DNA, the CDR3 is TGTGCCATCAGTGTGGATGGGGGAGATCGGTTTGGAGGCTACACCTTC. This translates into CAISVDGGDRFGGYTF.

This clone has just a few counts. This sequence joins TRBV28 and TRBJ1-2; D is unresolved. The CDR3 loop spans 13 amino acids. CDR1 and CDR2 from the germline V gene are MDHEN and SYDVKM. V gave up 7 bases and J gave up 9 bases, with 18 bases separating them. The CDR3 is CASTRPTADRYTF. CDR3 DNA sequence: TGTGCCAGCACCCGTCCGACGGCAGATCGCTACACCTTC.

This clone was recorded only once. In DNA, the CDR3 is TGTGCCAGCAGCTTACTTAGCGGGAGGCCCCACAATGAGCAGTTCTTC. Its translation is CASSLLSGRPHNEQFF. The genes are TRBV11-2 and TRBJ2-1; 10 nucleotides align to TRBD2. V gave up 2 bases and J gave up 5 bases; unmatched junction bases: 6. This CDR3 has 16 residues. The germline CDR1 and CDR2 sequences are SGHAT and FQNNGV.

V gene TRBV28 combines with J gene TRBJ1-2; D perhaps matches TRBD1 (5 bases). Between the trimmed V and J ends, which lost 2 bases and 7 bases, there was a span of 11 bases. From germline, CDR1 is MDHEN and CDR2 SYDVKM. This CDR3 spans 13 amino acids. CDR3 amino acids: CASSLTGVGGYTF. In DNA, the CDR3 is TGTGCCAGCAGTTTAACGGGGGTGGGTGGCTACACCTTC.

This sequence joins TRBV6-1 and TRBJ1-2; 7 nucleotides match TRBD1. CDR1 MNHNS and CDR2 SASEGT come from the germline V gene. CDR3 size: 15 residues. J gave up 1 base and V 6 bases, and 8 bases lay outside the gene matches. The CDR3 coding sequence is TGTGCCAGCAGCCAGAACAGGGGTTTTAACTATGGCTACACCTTC. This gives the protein CASSQNRGFNYGYTF.

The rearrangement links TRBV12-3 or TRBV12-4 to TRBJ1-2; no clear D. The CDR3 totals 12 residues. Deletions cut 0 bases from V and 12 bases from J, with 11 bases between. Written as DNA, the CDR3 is TGTGCCAGCAGTTTAGCGGCGGGGTTAAACACCTTC. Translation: CASSLAAGLNTF.

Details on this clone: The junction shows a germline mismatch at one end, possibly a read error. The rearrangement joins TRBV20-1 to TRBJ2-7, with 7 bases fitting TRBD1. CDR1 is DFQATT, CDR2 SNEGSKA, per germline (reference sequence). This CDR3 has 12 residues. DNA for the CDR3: TGCAGTGTTAGACAGGGCCCCTACGAGCAGTACTTC. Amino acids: CSVRQGPYEQYF.

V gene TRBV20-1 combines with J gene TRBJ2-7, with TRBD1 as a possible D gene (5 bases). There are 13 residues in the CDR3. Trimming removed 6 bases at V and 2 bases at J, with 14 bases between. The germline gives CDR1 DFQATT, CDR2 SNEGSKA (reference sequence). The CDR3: CSATDTSAYEQYF. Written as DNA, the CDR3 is TGCAGTGCCACGGACACCTCAGCCTACGAGCAGTACTTC.

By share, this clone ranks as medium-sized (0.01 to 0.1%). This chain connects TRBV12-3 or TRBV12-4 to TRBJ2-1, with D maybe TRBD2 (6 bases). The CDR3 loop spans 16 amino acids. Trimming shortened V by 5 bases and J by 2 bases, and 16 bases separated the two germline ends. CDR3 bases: TGTGCCAGCAGTCCGGGGAGACTAGTAACCTACAATGAGCAGTTCTTC. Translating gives CASSPGRLVTYNEQFF.

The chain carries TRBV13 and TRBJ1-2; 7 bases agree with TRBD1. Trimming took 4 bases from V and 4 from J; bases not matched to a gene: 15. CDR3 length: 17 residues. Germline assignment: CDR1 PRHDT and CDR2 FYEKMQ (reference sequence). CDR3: CASSSLPRGAGGYGYTF. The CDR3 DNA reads TGTGCCAGCAGCTCCCTCCCCAGGGGGGCAGGGGGCTATGGCTACACCTTC.

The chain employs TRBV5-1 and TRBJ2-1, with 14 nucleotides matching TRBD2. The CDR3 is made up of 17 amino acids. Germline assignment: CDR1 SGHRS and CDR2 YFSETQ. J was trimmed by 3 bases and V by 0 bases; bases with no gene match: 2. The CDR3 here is CASSLVGLAGGYNEQFF. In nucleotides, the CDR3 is TGCGCCAGCAGCTTGGTAGGACTAGCGGGGGGCTACAATGAGCAGTTCTTC.

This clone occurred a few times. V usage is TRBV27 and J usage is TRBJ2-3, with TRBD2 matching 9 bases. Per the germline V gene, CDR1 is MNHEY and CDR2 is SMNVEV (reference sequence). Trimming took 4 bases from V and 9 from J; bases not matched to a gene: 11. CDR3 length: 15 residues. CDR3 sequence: CASSSTTSGLGTQYF. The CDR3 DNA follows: TGTGCCAGCAGTTCTACCACTAGCGGGTTAGGCACGCAGTATTTT.

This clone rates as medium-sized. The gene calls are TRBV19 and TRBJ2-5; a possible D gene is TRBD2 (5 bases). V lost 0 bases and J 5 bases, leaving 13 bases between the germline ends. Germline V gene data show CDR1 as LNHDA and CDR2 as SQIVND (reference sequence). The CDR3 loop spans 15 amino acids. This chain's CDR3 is CASSIEALAGETQYF. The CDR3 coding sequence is TGTGCCAGTAGTATAGAGGCCCTAGCTGGGGAGACCCAGTACTTC.

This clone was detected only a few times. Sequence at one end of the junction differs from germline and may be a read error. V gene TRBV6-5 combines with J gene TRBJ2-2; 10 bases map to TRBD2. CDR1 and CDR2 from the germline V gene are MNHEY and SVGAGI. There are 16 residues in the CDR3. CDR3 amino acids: CASSYPTSGNAGELFF. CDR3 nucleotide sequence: TGTGCCAGCAGTTACCCCACTAGCGGGAACGCCGGGGAGCTGTTTTTT.

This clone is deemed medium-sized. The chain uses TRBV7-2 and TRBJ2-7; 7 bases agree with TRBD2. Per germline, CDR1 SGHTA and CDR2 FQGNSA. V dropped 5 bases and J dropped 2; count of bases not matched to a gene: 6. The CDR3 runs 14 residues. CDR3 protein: CASSVGLEPYEQYF. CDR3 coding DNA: TGTGCCAGCAGCGTCGGACTAGAACCCTACGAGCAGTACTTC. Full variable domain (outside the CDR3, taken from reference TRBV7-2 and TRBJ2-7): GAGVSQSPSNKVTEKGKDVELRCDPISGHTALYWYRQSLGQGLEFLIYFQGNSAPDKSGLPSDRFSAERTGGSVSTLTIQRTQQEDSAVYLCASSVGLEPYEQYFGPGTRLTVT.

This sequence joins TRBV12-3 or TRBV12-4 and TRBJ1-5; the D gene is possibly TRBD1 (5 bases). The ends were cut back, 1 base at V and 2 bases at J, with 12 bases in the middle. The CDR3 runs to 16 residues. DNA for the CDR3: TGTGCCAGCAGTTTAGGAGTGTCGGGGGGCAATCAGCCCCAGCATTTT. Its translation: CASSLGVSGGNQPQHF.

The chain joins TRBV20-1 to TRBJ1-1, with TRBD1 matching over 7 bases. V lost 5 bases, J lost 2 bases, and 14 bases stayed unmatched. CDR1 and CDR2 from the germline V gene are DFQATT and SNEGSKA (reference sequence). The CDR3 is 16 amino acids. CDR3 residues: CSAYPPDRVGNTEAFF. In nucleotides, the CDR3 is TGCAGTGCTTACCCCCCTGACAGGGTCGGAAACACTGAAGCTTTCTTT.

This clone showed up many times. The CDR3 nucleotides are TGCAGTCCCAGGCAGGAGACCCAGTACTTC. Translation: CSPRQETQYF. J is TRBJ2-5 and V is TRBV20-1; D remains unclear. The CDR3 is 10 amino acids. Germline V CDR1 and CDR2: DFQATT, SNEGSKA (reference sequence). V was shortened by 8 bases and J by 5 bases, with 9 bases between the two germline ends.

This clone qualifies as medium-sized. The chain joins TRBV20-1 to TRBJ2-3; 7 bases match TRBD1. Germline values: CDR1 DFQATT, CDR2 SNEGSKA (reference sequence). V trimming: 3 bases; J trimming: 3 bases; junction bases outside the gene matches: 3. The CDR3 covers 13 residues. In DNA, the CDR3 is TGCAGTGCTAGCTCAGGGGGTACAGATACGCAGTATTTT. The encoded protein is CSASSGGTDTQYF.

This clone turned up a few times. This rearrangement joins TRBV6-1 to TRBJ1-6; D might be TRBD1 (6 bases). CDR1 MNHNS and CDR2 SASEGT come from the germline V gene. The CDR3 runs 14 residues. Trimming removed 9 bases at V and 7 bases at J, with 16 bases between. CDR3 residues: CASRQGGANSPLHF. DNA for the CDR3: TGTGCCAGTAGACAAGGGGGGGCAAATTCACCCCTCCACTTT.

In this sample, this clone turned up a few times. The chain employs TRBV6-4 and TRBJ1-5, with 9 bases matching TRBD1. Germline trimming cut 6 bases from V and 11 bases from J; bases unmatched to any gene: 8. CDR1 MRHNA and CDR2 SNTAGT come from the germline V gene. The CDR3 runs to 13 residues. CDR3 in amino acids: CASSRDRAWSQHF. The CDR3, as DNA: TGTGCCAGCAGCAGGGACAGGGCATGGTCCCAGCATTTT.

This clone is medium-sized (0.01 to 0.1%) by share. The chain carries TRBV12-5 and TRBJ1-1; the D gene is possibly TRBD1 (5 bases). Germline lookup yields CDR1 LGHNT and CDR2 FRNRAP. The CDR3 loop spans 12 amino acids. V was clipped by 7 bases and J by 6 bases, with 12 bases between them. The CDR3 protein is CASALGLPEAFF. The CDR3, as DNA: TGTGCTAGTGCCCTGGGACTACCTGAAGCTTTCTTT.

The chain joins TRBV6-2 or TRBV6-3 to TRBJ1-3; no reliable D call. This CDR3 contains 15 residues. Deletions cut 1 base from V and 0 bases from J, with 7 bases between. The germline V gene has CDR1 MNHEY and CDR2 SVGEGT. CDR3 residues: CASSYYGDSGNTIYF. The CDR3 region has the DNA TGTGCCAGCAGTTACTACGGCGACTCTGGAAACACCATATATTTT.

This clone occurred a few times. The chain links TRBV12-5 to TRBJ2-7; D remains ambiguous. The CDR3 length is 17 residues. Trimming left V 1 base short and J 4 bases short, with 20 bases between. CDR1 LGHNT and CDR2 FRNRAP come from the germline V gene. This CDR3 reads CASGLAMSGETLYEQYF. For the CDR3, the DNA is TGTGCTAGTGGTTTGGCTATGTCAGGAGAGACCCTTTACGAGCAGTACTTC.